This entry features one TCR beta chain sequence. Its antigen is unidentified. CDR1 SGHTA and CDR2 FQGNSA come from the germline V gene. The ends lost 2 bases at V and 5 bases at J; junction bases unmatched: 4. CDR3 length: 15 amino acids. The record originates from a study of cytomegalovirus exposure and HLA in healthy donors. Study-level findings and limits: In a later analysis, productive TCRs from donors in an Asian-associated ancestry cluster reportedly carried fewer N-insertions than the cohort mean. A further, later analysis showed that HLA-associated TCR beta chains (compared with equally common others) were more clonally expanded. Later, TCR association rates were found to vary by HLA locus, highest for DRB1 and lowest for HLA-C. For TCR beta chains, V- and J-gene trimming was later linked to a missense DCLRE1C variant.

The PCR was carried out with 60 Vbeta primers and 13 Jbeta primers. Assay: immunoSEQ multiplex PCR; the TCRdb copy retains only in-frame clones and omits some. The repertoire holds under 150,000 clones, with 73% as singletons. The chain employs TRBV7-2 and TRBJ1-4; 8 bases are a match to TRBD1. The TCR originated in a woman aged 40 to 50 in good health and CMV-seronegative. What was sequenced was PBMCs. The CDR3 coding sequence is TGTGCCAGCAGCTTAATACGGACAGGGAATGAAAAACTGTTTTTT. It is translated as CASSLIRTGNEKLFF.